These 16 T cell receptor beta chains originate from one sample sequenced in a study of blood T cell repertoires in COVID-19. Data came from immunoSEQ multiplex PCR; TCRdb stores just in-frame clones and leaves some out. The sample consists of about 70,000 clones, roughly 80% of them appearing once. The sequenced sample consisted of peripheral blood. The receptors were sampled from a woman aged 70-85 years with acute or convalescent COVID-19.

V usage is TRBV5-1 and J usage is TRBJ2-7, with 12 bases identical to TRBD1. CDR1 is SGHRS, CDR2 YFSETQ, per germline. The V gene end was trimmed by 4 bases and the J gene end by 6 bases; junction bases not matched to a gene: 8. The CDR3 is 15 residues long. The CDR3 DNA reads as TGCGCCAGCAGCAGATCCGGGACAGGGGGCTCCGAGCAGTACTTC. The encoded protein is CASSRSGTGGSEQYF.

The chain employs TRBV28 and TRBJ1-1; D remains ambiguous. The V end was cut by 2 bases, the J end by 11 bases, with 9 bases between. The CDR3 runs to 11 residues. Germline V CDR1 and CDR2: MDHEN, SYDVKM. The CDR3 here is CASSLNRWAFF. The CDR3 DNA reads as TGTGCCAGCAGTTTAAACAGATGGGCTTTCTTT.

J is TRBJ1-1 and V is TRBV10-2; 10 bases align to TRBD1. The V gene end was trimmed by 3 bases and the J gene end by 5 bases; junction bases not matched to a gene: 6. The germline gives CDR1 WSHSY, CDR2 SAAADI. The CDR3 consists of 15 residues. The CDR3 DNA reads TGCGCCAGCAGTGACCCCGGACAGGGGGGAACTGAAGCTTTCTTT. Amino acid sequence: CASSDPGQGGTEAFF.

The chain joins TRBV14 to TRBJ2-7; D is possibly TRBD2 (5 bases). V shed 1 base and J shed 3 bases, with 13 bases lying between them. The CDR3 loop spans 15 amino acids. CDR1 and CDR2 (germline): SGHDN, FVKESK. The CDR3 sequence is CASSQAVPGFYEQYF. CDR3 DNA sequence: TGTGCCAGCAGCCAAGCGGTGCCGGGGTTCTACGAGCAGTACTTC.

The chain recombines TRBV5-6 with TRBJ1-1; D unresolved. This CDR3 spans 14 amino acids. V was trimmed by 2 bases and J by 3 bases, leaving 11 bases between them. Germline CDR1 reads SGHDT; CDR2 reads YYEEEE. CDR3 bases: TGTGCCAGCAGCTTCGCGCAACGGGACACTGAAGCTTTCTTT. Translation: CASSFAQRDTEAFF. The whole variable domain, filled in from reference TRBV5-6 and TRBJ1-1, reads DAGVTQSPTHLIKTRGQQVTLRCSPKSGHDTVSWYQQALGQGPQFIFQYYEEEERQRGNFPDRFSGHQFPNYSSELNVNALLLGDSALYLCASSFAQRDTEAFFGQGTRLTVV.

The chain uses TRBV27 and TRBJ2-1; 15 positions agree with TRBD2. The CDR3 extends over 16 amino acids. In germline, CDR1 is MNHEY, CDR2 SMNVEV (reference sequence). V lost 5 bases, J lost 5 bases, and 4 bases stayed unmatched. CDR3 DNA: TGTGCCAGCAGTGGACTAGCGGGAGGGCCAAACAATGAGCAGTTCTTC. It codes for CASSGLAGGPNNEQFF.

The genes are TRBV7-9 and TRBJ1-4, with 8 bases aligning to TRBD1. The germline gives CDR1 SEHNR, CDR2 FQNEAQ (reference sequence). V trimming: 5 bases; J trimming: 0 bases; junction bases outside the gene matches: 5. This CDR3 has 16 residues. The CDR3 protein is CASSQGQVSTNEKLFF. The CDR3 nucleotides are TGTGCCAGCAGCCAGGGACAGGTGTCAACTAATGAAAAACTGTTTTTT. The full variable domain, its missing parts supplied by reference TRBV7-9 and TRBJ1-4, is DTGVSQNPRHKITKRGQNVTFRCDPISEHNRLYWYRQTLGQGPEFLTYFQNEAQLEKSRLLSDRFSAERPKGSFSTLEIQRTEQGDSAMYLCASSQGQVSTNEKLFFGSGTQLSVL.

The chain uses TRBV4-1 and TRBJ2-3; TRBD2 agrees at 7 bases. CDR1 is MGHRA and CDR2 is YSYEKL in the germline V gene. J lost 2 bases, V lost 1 base, and 18 bases had no gene match. The CDR3 spans 20 residues. Here the CDR3 DNA reads TGCGCCAGCAGCCAAGGAATAGGCGGGAGCGCCTCAACCCACACAGATACGCAGTATTTT. Residues: CASSQGIGGSASTHTDTQYF.

V is TRBV24-1 and J is TRBJ2-1, with 10 bases aligning to TRBD2. V gave up 7 bases and J gave up 10 bases; unmatched junction bases: 12. Per germline, CDR1 KGHDR and CDR2 SFDVKD. The CDR3 runs to 15 residues. The CDR3 here is CATSNRAGGKVEQFF. The CDR3 DNA reads TGTGCCACCAGCAACAGAGCGGGAGGGAAAGTGGAGCAGTTCTTC.

The rearrangement uses TRBV28 and TRBJ2-4, with 8 bases that match TRBD1. Germline CDR1 is MDHEN and CDR2 is SYDVKM. Trimming took 1 base from V and 8 from J; bases not matched to a gene: 10. CDR3 length: 16 amino acids. CDR3: CASSLLTQGAGHIQYF. The CDR3 coding sequence is TGTGCCAGCAGTTTATTGACGCAGGGGGCAGGGCACATTCAGTACTTC.

The rearrangement uses TRBV5-1 and TRBJ2-5; 7 bases match TRBD2. This CDR3 has 14 amino acids. V dropped 4 bases and J dropped 2; count of bases not matched to a gene: 5. Germline V gives CDR1 SGHRS, CDR2 YFSETQ. DNA of the CDR3: TGCGCCAGCAGCGGATGGCGGGAGCAAGAGACCCAGTACTTC. Encoded protein: CASSGWREQETQYF.

The chain uses TRBV27 and TRBJ2-7; a weak D match, TRBD2 (6 bases). CDR3 length: 13 amino acids. Per the germline V gene, CDR1 is MNHEY and CDR2 is SMNVEV (reference sequence). Trimming cost V 5 bases and J 3 bases, with 11 bases left between them. In nucleotides, the CDR3 is TGTGCCAGCAGTGCGGGGCGTCTCTACGAGCAGTACTTC. Translation: CASSAGRLYEQYF.

The chain employs TRBV7-3 and TRBJ2-5; 11 nucleotides align to TRBD2. The V segment lost 2 bases and the J segment 5 bases; nucleotides outside the gene matches: 10. Germline values: CDR1 SGHTA, CDR2 FQGTGA. The CDR3 is 17 residues long. The CDR3 loop reads CASSLQVTSGSSETQYF. In DNA form, the CDR3 reads TGTGCCAGCAGCTTACAAGTCACTAGCGGGAGTTCGGAGACCCAGTACTTC. Looking up the rest from reference TRBV7-3 and TRBJ2-5 gives the full variable domain: GAGVSQTPSNKVTEKGKYVELRCDPISGHTALYWYRQSLGQGPEFLIYFQGTGAADDSGLPNDRFFAVRPEGSVSTLKIQRTERGDSAVYLCASSLQVTSGSSETQYFGPGTRLLVL.

This rearrangement joins TRBV12-2 to TRBJ2-1; TRBD2 is the table's D call, not checked against the DNA. TRBV12-2 has pseudogene status. The CDR3 length is 13 residues. The CDR3: CASRYDEVGEQFF. CDR3 sequence (DNA): TGTGCAAGTCGCTACGACGAGGTGGGTGAGCAGTTCTTC.

On this clone itself: The junction does not match germline at one end; this may be a read error. The chain combines TRBV28 with TRBJ1-5; 8 nucleotides line up with TRBD1. The germline gives CDR1 MDHEN, CDR2 SYDVKM. CDR3 length equals 12 residues. The CDR3 protein is CASSGNQGASGF. The CDR3 nucleotides read TGTGCCAGCAGTGGTAATCAGGGGGCTTCGGGTTTT.

This clone showed up just once. The V and J genes are TRBV7-2 and TRBJ1-2; 8 nucleotides align to TRBD1. CDR3 length equals 14 residues. Germline values: CDR1 SGHTA, CDR2 FQGNSA. The V segment lost 6 bases and the J segment 8 bases; nucleotides outside the gene matches: 11. The CDR3 protein is CASSLTWTGRGYTF. CDR3 nucleotides: TGTGCCAGCAGTCTTACGTGGACAGGGAGAGGCTACACCTTC. Full variable domain (rest looked up from reference TRBV7-2 and TRBJ1-2): GAGVSQSPSNKVTEKGKDVELRCDPISGHTALYWYRQSLGQGLEFLIYFQGNSAPDKSGLPSDRFSAERTGGSVSTLTIQRTQQEDSAVYLCASSLTWTGRGYTFGSGTRLTVV.